The source of this T cell receptor beta chain is a study of identical twins. General study results and limits: Interpretation of the results relied on cross-sectional statistical analysis and not on following the same donors. For zero-insertion analyses, partial confounding could come from invariant MAIT and iNKT cells.

TCRdb fed the 5' RACE reads into MiXCR, producing one record per CDR3 protein. Here the sample spans around 960,000 distinct CDR3 sequences, about 12% being singletons. The CDR3 covers 14 residues. Trimming removed 4 bases at V and 4 bases at J, with 10 bases between. Germline CDR1 is SGHTA and CDR2 is FQGNSA. In regard to this clonotype: Its antigen is as yet unknown.

These data also featured in a second study, about yellow fever vaccine responses in identical twins.

The genes are TRBV7-2 and TRBJ2-2; TRBD1 or TRBD2 may be the D gene (5 bases each). Sequenced material: PBMCs. The TCR originated in a young woman in good health. CDR3 sequence reads: CASSWGSVTGELFF. CDR3 nucleotides: TGTGCCAGCAGCTGGGGGTCGGTCACCGGGGAGCTGTTTTTT.